One sample yielded the 27 T cell receptor beta chains listed below, sequenced in a study of control samples from healthy donors and cancer patients. Assay used: immunoSEQ multiplex PCR; TCRdb lists only in-frame clones, some missing. The sample consists of roughly 100,000 clones, about nine tenths of them appearing once. The sequenced material came from blood. All receptors derive from a human donor in good health. The donor label of this sample is uncertain.

This rearrangement joins TRBV19 to TRBJ1-5; tentatively, D is TRBD1 (5 bases). V dropped 7 bases and J dropped 4 bases, with 17 bases sitting between them. The CDR3 loop spans 15 amino acids. Per germline, CDR1 LNHDA and CDR2 SQIVND (reference sequence). CDR3 nucleotide sequence: TGTGCCAGTAAGGGTCGGGCAGGGCTGAATCAGCCCCAGCATTTT. Translated: CASKGRAGLNQPQHF.

J is TRBJ1-4 and V is TRBV7-8, with TRBD1 as a possible D gene (5 bases). Germline V lookup: CDR1 SGHVS, CDR2 FQNEAQ. The CDR3 runs to 15 residues. V was pared by 4 bases and J by 5 bases, with 14 bases between. The CDR3 DNA reads as TGTGCCAGCAGCTCCAGGGAAGGCCTAAATGAAAAACTGTTTTTT. Encoded protein: CASSSREGLNEKLFF.

Note on this clone: This sample includes further DNA sequences coding for the same CDR3. The chain combines TRBV5-1 with TRBJ2-7; a possible D gene is TRBD1 (6 bases). Germline V gene data show CDR1 as SGHRS and CDR2 as YFSETQ. The CDR3 totals 13 residues. V was shortened by 0 bases and J by 2 bases, with 6 bases between the two germline ends. The CDR3 sequence: CASSLDRAYEQYF. CDR3 bases: TGCGCCAGCAGCTTGGACAGGGCCTACGAGCAGTACTTC.

The chain has TRBV12-5 and TRBJ1-5, with 9 positions matching TRBD1. With V trimmed by 2 bases and J by 6 bases, 14 bases remained unmatched. Germline CDR1 LGHNT, CDR2 FRNRAP. This CDR3 has 18 residues. CDR3 amino acids: CASGLKFWGQGVGQPQHF. CDR3 nucleotide sequence: TGTGCTAGTGGTTTGAAATTCTGGGGACAGGGAGTGGGTCAGCCCCAGCATTTT. The whole variable domain, remainder taken from reference TRBV12-5 and TRBJ1-5, is DARVTQTPRHKVTEMGQEVTMRCQPILGHNTVFWYRQTMMQGLELLAYFRNRAPLDDSGMPKDRFSAEMPDATLATLKIQPSEPRDSAVYFCASGLKFWGQGVGQPQHFGDGTRLSIL.

This chain joins TRBV19 and TRBJ1-1, with TRBD1 as a possible D gene (6 bases). The V end lost 4 bases, the J end lost 3 bases, and 15 bases lay between the germline ends. CDR3 size: 15 residues. Germline V gene lookup returns CDR1 LNHDA and CDR2 SQIVND (reference sequence). Here the CDR3 reads CASSTYRVSDTEAFF. As DNA, the CDR3 is TGTGCCAGTAGTACATACAGGGTTTCGGACACTGAAGCTTTCTTT.

V usage is TRBV3-1 (or the pseudogene TRBV3-2) and J usage is TRBJ2-2; possible D gene TRBD2, 6 bases. Deletions cut 4 bases from V and 7 bases from J, with 10 bases between. Germline V gene data show CDR1 as LGHDT and CDR2 as YNNKEL (reference sequence). CDR3 size: 13 residues. The DNA of the CDR3 is TGTGCCAGCAGCCTCTCCGGGGGCGGGGAGCTGTTTTTT. Its translation is CASSLSGGGELFF.

The chain uses TRBV3-1 (or the pseudogene TRBV3-2) and TRBJ1-1; D call uncertain. This CDR3 has 13 amino acids. Deletions cut 3 bases from V and 1 base from J, with 6 bases between. The V gene's germline CDR1 is LGHDT and CDR2 YNNKEL (reference sequence). The CDR3 loop reads CASSQRPNTEAFF. CDR3 nucleotide sequence: TGTGCCAGCAGCCAGCGGCCGAACACTGAAGCTTTCTTT.

The gene calls are TRBV6-1 and TRBJ2-1; TRBD1 or TRBD2 may be the D gene (6 bases each). V dropped 0 bases and J dropped 8 bases, with 29 bases sitting between them. The CDR3 runs to 20 residues. Germline V CDR1 and CDR2: MNHNS, SASEGT. CDR3 sequence reads: CASSEAGGQYGAASVDEQFF. CDR3 nucleotide sequence: TGTGCCAGCAGTGAAGCAGGTGGACAGTATGGGGCGGCTAGCGTTGATGAGCAGTTCTTC.

The gene calls are TRBV10-3 and TRBJ1-1, with unresolved D. The CDR3 sequence is 12 residues long. Germline values: CDR1 ENHRY, CDR2 SYGVKD. Deletions cut 10 bases from V and 0 bases from J, with 9 bases between. This CDR3 is CATGIMNTEAFF. CDR3 nucleotides: TGTGCCACGGGCATCATGAACACTGAAGCTTTCTTT.

The chain couples TRBV10-3 to TRBJ1-2, with D maybe TRBD1 (5 bases). Germline CDR1 ENHRY, CDR2 SYGVKD. Between the trimmed V and J ends, which lost 10 bases and 7 bases, there was a span of 16 bases. The length of the CDR3 is 12 residues. The CDR3 loop is CASGTGTSGYTF. CDR3 DNA: TGTGCCAGCGGAACCGGGACGAGTGGCTACACCTTC.

The V gene is TRBV30, the J gene TRBJ2-2; no reliable D call. The germline CDR1 and CDR2 sequences are GTSNPN and SVGIG (reference sequence). V lost 2 bases and J 11 bases, leaving 9 bases between the germline ends. The CDR3 totals 11 residues. The CDR3 loop reads CAWSSYPELFF. For the CDR3, the DNA is TGTGCCTGGAGTTCCTATCCTGAGCTGTTTTTT. Supplemented by reference TRBV30 and TRBJ2-2, the full variable domain reads SQTIHQWPATLVQPVGSPLSLECTVEGTSNPNLYWYRQAAGRGLQLLFYSVGIGQISSEVPQNLSASRPQDRQFILSSKKLLLSDSGFYLCAWSSYPELFFGEGSRLTVL.

This sequence joins TRBV5-5 and TRBJ1-5; TRBD1 matches 10 bases. Trimming took 0 bases from V and 1 from J; bases not matched to a gene: 7. This CDR3 has 18 amino acids. CDR1 and CDR2 (germline): SGHKS, YYEKEE (reference sequence). The CDR3 bases are TGTGCCAGCAGCTTGGCGCTGTGGGGACAGGGGAGCAATCAGCCCCAGCATTTT. Amino acid sequence: CASSLALWGQGSNQPQHF. Full variable domain (remainder filled in from reference TRBV5-5 and TRBJ1-5): DAGVTQSPTHLIKTRGQQVTLRCSPISGHKSVSWYQQVLGQGPQFIFQYYEKEERGRGNFPDRFSARQFPNYSSELNVNALLLGDSALYLCASSLALWGQGSNQPQHFGDGTRLSIL.

CDR3 DNA: TGTGCCAGCAGTGACGGCCTATGGGGGCATGAGCAGTTCTTC. Residues: CASSDGLWGHEQFF. This chain links TRBV6-4 with TRBJ2-1, with D possibly being TRBD1 (6 bases). CDR3 size: 14 residues. V was cut by 2 bases and J by 8 bases, with 13 bases left in between. Per the germline V gene, CDR1 is MRHNA and CDR2 is SNTAGT.

The chain joins TRBV14 to TRBJ2-1, with 12 nucleotides matching TRBD2. The CDR3 contains 15 residues. V dropped 3 bases and J dropped 8; count of bases not matched to a gene: 5. CDR1 is SGHDN, CDR2 FVKESK, per germline. CDR3 sequence (DNA): TGTGCCAGCAGCCATCTAGCGGGGGGGCCCCATGAGCAGTTCTTC. It codes for CASSHLAGGPHEQFF.

This chain joins TRBV5-1 and TRBJ1-2, with D possibly TRBD1 on 5 matching bases. Germline lookup yields CDR1 SGHRS and CDR2 YFSETQ. V shed 1 base and J shed 7 bases, with 14 bases lying between them. The CDR3 runs to 14 residues. CDR3 coding DNA: TGCGCCAGCAGCTTGACGGCAGGGCTGGGTGGCTACACCTTC. This sequence encodes CASSLTAGLGGYTF.

The V and J genes are TRBV5-4 and TRBJ1-2, with TRBD1 matching 7 bases. CDR3 length equals 16 residues. CDR1 is SGHNT and CDR2 is YYREEE in the germline V gene (reference sequence). Trimming cost V 3 bases and J 2 bases; bases outside gene matches: 10. The CDR3 DNA is TGTGCCAGCAGCTCAGAGATACAGGGGCAGAACTATGGCTACACCTTC. It is translated as CASSSEIQGQNYGYTF.

The genes are TRBV11-2 and TRBJ2-7; D not certain. Looked up from germline, CDR1 is SGHAT and CDR2 is FQNNGV. Trimming left V 5 bases short and J 3 bases short, with 5 bases between. The CDR3 consists of 11 residues. CDR3 coding DNA: TGTGCCAGCAGCGTCTACTACGAGCAGTACGTC. Translated: CASSVYYEQYV.

This clone showed up just once. CDR3 protein: CASSPSSGQGYNEQFF. DNA of the CDR3: TGTGCCAGCAGTCCCTCGTCGGGACAGGGCTACAATGAGCAGTTCTTC. The V gene is TRBV2, the J gene TRBJ2-1, with TRBD1 matching over 9 bases. There are 16 residues in the CDR3. The V segment lost 5 bases and the J segment 3 bases; nucleotides outside the gene matches: 8. Germline values: CDR1 SNHLY, CDR2 FYNNEI.

The chain links TRBV11-2 to TRBJ2-3; 7 bases fit TRBD2. CDR3 size: 16 residues. V was pared by 3 bases and J by 4 bases, with 10 bases of the junction left unmatched. In germline, CDR1 is SGHAT, CDR2 FQNNGV. The CDR3 is CASSFPSGRGADTQYF. DNA of the CDR3: TGTGCCAGCAGCTTCCCTAGCGGTCGGGGGGCAGATACGCAGTATTTT.

As DNA, the CDR3 is TGTGCCAGCAGCGTAAGCTTGAACACTGAAGCTTTCTTT. Its translation: CASSVSLNTEAFF. V gene TRBV9 combines with J gene TRBJ1-1; D remains ambiguous. There are 13 residues in the CDR3. V was clipped by 1 base and J by 0 bases, with 4 bases between them. The germline V gene encodes CDR1 SGDLS and CDR2 YYNGEE.

The chain couples TRBV24-1 to TRBJ2-7, with D perhaps TRBD2 (7 bases). Looked up from germline, CDR1 is KGHDR and CDR2 is SFDVKD. The ends were cut back, 3 bases at V and 5 bases at J, with 19 bases in the middle. The CDR3 spans 16 residues. The CDR3 region has the DNA TGTGCCACCAGTGATGCTCGCGGGGGCCTTGAGGACGAGCAGTACTTC. It codes for CATSDARGGLEDEQYF.

The gene calls are TRBV5-1 and TRBJ1-6, with D uncertain. V was shortened by 0 bases and J by 5 bases, with 9 bases between the two germline ends. This CDR3 is built from 15 residues. CDR1 SGHRS and CDR2 YFSETQ come from the germline V gene. CDR3 nucleotide sequence: TGCGCCAGCAGCTTGGATTTTCGGAATAATTCACCCCTCCACTTT. Translating gives CASSLDFRNNSPLHF.

V gene TRBV18 combines with J gene TRBJ2-3; D is possibly TRBD2 (5 bases). Germline V lookup: CDR1 KGHSH, CDR2 LQKENI. The CDR3 contains 12 residues. The V end was cut by 3 bases, the J end by 5 bases, with 6 bases between. CDR3 in amino acids: CASSPEGDTQYF. In DNA, the CDR3 is TGTGCCAGCTCACCCGAGGGAGATACGCAGTATTTT. Drawing the rest from reference TRBV18 and TRBJ2-3, the complete variable domain is NAGVMQNPRHLVRRRGQEARLRCSPMKGHSHVYWYRQLPEEGLKFMVYLQKENIIDESGMPKERFSAEFPKEGPSILRIQQVVRGDSAAYFCASSPEGDTQYFGPGTRLTVL.

The chain uses TRBV14 and TRBJ1-5, with D maybe TRBD1 (5 bases). Trimming stripped 3 bases from V and 0 bases from J, with 9 bases between. CDR1 SGHDN and CDR2 FVKESK come from the germline V gene. The CDR3 contains 15 residues. CDR3 nucleotides: TGTGCCAGCAGCCAGGGGGGAGGTAGCAATCAGCCCCAGCATTTT. Its protein product is CASSQGGGSNQPQHF.

The chain carries TRBV10-3 and TRBJ2-7, with no clear D. The CDR3 has 13 residues. The germline gives CDR1 ENHRY, CDR2 SYGVKD. V was cut by 0 bases and J by 2 bases, with 5 bases left in between. The DNA of the CDR3 is TGTGCCATCAGTGAGTCGGGCACCTACGAGCAGTACGTC. Protein: CAISESGTYEQYV.

The chain combines TRBV5-4 with TRBJ2-5; D may be TRBD2 (7 bases). Germline V gene lookup returns CDR1 SGHNT and CDR2 YYREEE (reference sequence). The CDR3 loop spans 15 amino acids. Trimming removed 2 bases at V and 5 bases at J, with 16 bases between. CDR3 DNA: TGTGCCAGCAGCTTCGGCGGGGGCCCTTCCGAGACCCAGTACTTC. Its translation is CASSFGGGPSETQYF.

This clone is a singleton in its sample. The chain uses TRBV3-1 (or the pseudogene TRBV3-2) and TRBJ2-1; D possibly corresponds to TRBD2 (6 bases). The V end lost 1 base, the J end lost 7 bases, and 17 bases lay between the germline ends. The CDR3 contains 16 residues. The germline V gene encodes CDR1 LGHDT and CDR2 YNNKEL (reference sequence). The CDR3 loop is CASSQVWGLQGNEQFF. CDR3 DNA sequence: TGTGCCAGCAGCCAAGTGTGGGGACTGCAAGGTAATGAGCAGTTCTTC.